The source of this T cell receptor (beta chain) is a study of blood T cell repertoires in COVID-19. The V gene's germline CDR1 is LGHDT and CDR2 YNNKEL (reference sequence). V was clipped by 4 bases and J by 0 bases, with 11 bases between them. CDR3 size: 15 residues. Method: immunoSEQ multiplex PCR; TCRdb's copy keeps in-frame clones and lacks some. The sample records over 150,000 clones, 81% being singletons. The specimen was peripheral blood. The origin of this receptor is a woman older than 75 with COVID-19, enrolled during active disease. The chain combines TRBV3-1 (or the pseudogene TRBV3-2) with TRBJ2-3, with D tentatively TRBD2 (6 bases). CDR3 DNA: TGTGCCAGCAGCCCGGGGGTTACTAGCACAGATACGCAGTATTTT. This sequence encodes CASSPGVTSTDTQYF.